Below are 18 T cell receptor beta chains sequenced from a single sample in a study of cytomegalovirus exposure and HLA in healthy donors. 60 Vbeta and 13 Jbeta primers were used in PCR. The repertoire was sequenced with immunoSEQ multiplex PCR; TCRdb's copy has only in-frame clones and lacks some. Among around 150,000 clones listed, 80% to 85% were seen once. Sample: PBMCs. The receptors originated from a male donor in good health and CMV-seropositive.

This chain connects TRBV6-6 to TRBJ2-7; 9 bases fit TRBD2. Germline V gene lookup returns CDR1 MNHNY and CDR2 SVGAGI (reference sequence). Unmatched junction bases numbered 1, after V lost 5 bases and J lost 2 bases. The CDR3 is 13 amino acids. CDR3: CASSEREAYEQYF. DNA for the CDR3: TGTGCCAGCAGTGAGCGGGAGGCCTACGAGCAGTACTTC.

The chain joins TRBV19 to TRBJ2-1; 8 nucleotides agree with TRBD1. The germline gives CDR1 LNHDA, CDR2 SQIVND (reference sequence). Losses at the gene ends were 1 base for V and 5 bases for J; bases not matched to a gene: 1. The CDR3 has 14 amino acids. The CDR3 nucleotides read TGTGCCAGTAGTATAGGGGGACAGGACAATGAGCAGTTCTTC. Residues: CASSIGGQDNEQFF.

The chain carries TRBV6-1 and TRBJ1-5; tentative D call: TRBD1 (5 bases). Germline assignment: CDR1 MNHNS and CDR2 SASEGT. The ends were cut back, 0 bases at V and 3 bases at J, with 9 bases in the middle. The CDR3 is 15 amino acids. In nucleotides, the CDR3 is TGTGCCAGCAGTGAAGCGTCGGGGGTCAATCAGCCCCAGCATTTT. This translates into CASSEASGVNQPQHF.

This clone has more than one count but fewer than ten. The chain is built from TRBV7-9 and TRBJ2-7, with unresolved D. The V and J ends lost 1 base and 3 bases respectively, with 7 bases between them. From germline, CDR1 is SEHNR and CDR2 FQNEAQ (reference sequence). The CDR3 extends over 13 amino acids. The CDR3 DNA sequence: TGTGCCAGCAGCTTAGACCAGGACTACGAGCAGTACTTC. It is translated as CASSLDQDYEQYF.

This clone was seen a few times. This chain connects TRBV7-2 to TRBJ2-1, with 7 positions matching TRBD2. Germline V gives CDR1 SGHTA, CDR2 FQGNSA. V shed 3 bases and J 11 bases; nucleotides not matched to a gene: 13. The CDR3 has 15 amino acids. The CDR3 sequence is CASSFPRRGRAQQFF. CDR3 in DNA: TGTGCCAGCAGCTTCCCACGGCGGGGGAGGGCACAGCAGTTCTTC.

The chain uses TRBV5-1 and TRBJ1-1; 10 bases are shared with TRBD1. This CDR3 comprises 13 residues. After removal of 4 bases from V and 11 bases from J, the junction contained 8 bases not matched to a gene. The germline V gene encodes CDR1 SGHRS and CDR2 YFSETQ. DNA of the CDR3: TGCGCCAGCAGCGTGGGGACAGGGGATTACGCTTTCTTT. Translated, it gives CASSVGTGDYAFF.

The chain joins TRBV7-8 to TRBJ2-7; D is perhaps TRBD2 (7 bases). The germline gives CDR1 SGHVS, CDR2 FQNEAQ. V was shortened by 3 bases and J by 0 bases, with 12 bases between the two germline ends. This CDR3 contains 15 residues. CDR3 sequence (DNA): TGTGCCAGCAGCTTTTTTGGGGGGGCCTCCTACGAGCAGTACTTC. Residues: CASSFFGGASYEQYF.

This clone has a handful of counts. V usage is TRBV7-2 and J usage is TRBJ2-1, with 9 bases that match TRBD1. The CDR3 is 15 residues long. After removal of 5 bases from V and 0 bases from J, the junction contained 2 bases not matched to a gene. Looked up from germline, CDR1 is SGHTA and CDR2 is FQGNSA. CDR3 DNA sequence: TGTGCCAGCAGCCGGACAGGGGACTCCTACAATGAGCAGTTCTTC. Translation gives CASSRTGDSYNEQFF. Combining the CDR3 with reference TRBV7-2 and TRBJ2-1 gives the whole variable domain GAGVSQSPSNKVTEKGKDVELRCDPISGHTALYWYRQSLGQGLEFLIYFQGNSAPDKSGLPSDRFSAERTGGSVSTLTIQRTQQEDSAVYLCASSRTGDSYNEQFFGPGTRLTVL.

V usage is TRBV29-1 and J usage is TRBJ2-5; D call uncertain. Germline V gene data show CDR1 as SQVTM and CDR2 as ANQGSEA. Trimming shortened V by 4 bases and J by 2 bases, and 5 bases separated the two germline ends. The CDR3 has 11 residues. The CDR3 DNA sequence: TGCAGCGTTGCGGTTCAAGAGACCCAGTACTTC. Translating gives CSVAVQETQYF.

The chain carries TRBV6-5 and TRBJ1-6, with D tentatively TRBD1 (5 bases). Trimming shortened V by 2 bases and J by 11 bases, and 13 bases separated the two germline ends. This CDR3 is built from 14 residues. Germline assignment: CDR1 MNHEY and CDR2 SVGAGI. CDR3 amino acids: CASSYDGRAPPLHF. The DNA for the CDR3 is TGTGCCAGCAGTTACGATGGCAGGGCCCCACCCCTCCACTTT.

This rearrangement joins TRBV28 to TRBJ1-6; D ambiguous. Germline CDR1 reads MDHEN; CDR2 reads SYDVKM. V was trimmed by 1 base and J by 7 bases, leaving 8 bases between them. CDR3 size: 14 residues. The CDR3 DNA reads TGTGCCAGCAGTTTATACAGCAAAAATTCACCCCTCCACTTT. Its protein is CASSLYSKNSPLHF.

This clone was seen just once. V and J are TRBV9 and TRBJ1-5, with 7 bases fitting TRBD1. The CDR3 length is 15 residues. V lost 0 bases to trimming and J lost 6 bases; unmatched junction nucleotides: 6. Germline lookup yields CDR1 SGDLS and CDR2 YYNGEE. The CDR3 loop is CASSVGAGGSQPQHF. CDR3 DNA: TGTGCCAGCAGCGTAGGGGCAGGGGGAAGTCAGCCCCAGCATTTT.

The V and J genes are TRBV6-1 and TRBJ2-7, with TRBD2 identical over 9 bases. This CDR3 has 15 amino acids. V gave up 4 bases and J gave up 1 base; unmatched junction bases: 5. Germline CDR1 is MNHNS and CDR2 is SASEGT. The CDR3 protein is CASSAPSGASYEQYF. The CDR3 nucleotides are TGTGCCAGCAGTGCTCCTAGCGGGGCTTCCTACGAGCAGTACTTC.

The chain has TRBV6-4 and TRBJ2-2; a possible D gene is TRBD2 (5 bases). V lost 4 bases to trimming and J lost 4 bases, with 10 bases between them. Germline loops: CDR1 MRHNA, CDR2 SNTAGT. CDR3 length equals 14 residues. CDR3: CASSARAVTGELFF. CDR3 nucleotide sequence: TGTGCCAGCAGTGCGCGGGCGGTCACCGGGGAGCTGTTTTTT.

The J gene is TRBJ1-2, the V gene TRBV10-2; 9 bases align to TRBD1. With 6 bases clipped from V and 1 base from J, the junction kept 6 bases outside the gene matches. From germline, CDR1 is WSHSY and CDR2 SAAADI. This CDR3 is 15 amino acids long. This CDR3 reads CASSSGTGRNYGYTF. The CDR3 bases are TGCGCCAGCAGCTCCGGGACAGGGCGTAACTATGGCTACACCTTC.

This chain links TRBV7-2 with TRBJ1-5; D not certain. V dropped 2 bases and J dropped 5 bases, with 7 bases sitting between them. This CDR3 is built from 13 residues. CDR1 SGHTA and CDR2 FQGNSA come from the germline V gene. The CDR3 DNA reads TGTGCCAGCAGCTTATTCGGTGATCAGCCCCAGCATTTT. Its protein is CASSLFGDQPQHF. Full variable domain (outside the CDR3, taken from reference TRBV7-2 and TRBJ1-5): GAGVSQSPSNKVTEKGKDVELRCDPISGHTALYWYRQSLGQGLEFLIYFQGNSAPDKSGLPSDRFSAERTGGSVSTLTIQRTQQEDSAVYLCASSLFGDQPQHFGDGTRLSIL.

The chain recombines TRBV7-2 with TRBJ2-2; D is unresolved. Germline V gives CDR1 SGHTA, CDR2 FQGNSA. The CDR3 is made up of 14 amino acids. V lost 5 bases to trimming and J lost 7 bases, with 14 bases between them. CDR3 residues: CASSPGLGGGELFF. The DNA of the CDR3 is TGTGCCAGCAGCCCCGGCCTAGGTGGCGGGGAGCTGTTTTTT.

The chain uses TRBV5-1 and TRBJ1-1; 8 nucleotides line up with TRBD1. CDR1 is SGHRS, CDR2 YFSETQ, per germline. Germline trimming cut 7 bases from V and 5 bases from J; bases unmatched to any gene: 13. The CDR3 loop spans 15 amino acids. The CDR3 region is CASGPNSGQVTEAFF. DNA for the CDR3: TGCGCCAGCGGACCTAATTCGGGACAGGTGACTGAAGCTTTCTTT.